This T cell receptor (beta chain) is from a study of blood T cell repertoires in COVID-19. Looking at the study overall: The United States, Italy and Spain provided the acute and convalescent COVID-19 samples. PBMCs, B-cell-depleted T cells, or T cells were the source of the cDNA or gDNA that made up the material.

Authors' analysis steps: Amplification of reference gene primers provided the estimated nucleated cell counts. Sequencing used immunoSEQ multiplex PCR; TCRdb keeps in-frame clones, though not all of them. V and J calls and clone size are those listed in that table; D and trimming were worked out from the DNA. The sample has about 74,000 clones; 60% to 85% are singletons. Source material: peripheral blood. This TCR was sampled from a man aged 65 to 79 with acute or convalescent COVID-19.

The CDR3, as DNA: TGTGCCAGCAACCCCCTTGGGCTAGCGGAAATTAACAATGAGCAGTTCTTC. Translation: CASNPLGLAEINNEQFF. The rearrangement links TRBV27 to TRBJ2-1; TRBD2 agrees at 7 bases. In germline, CDR1 is MNHEY, CDR2 SMNVEV (reference sequence). The CDR3 is 17 amino acids. V lost 7 bases, J lost 5 bases, and 17 bases stayed unmatched.